This T cell receptor beta chain was captured in a study of blood T cells in healthy people across ages. Primed by a sample-barcoded 5' primer and a J-beta primer mix, a second PCR proceeded for about 6 to 12 cycles. Unique molecular identifiers of 12 random nucleotides labeled each cDNA. TCRdb independently ran MiXCR on the 5' RACE reads; one entry per CDR3 protein. The data hold about 1 million distinct CDR3 sequences, with 40% to 45% observed a single time. Every participating donor contributed roughly 11 milliliters of peripheral blood through a draw. For this clonotype: The antigen is not known.

Whole-study findings and limits: Across the age range, TCR beta diversity per million T cells fell in a roughly linear way.

Specimen: blood. The TCR sequence derives from a woman aged 55-69 years in good health.

The CDR3 coding sequence is TGTGCCAGCAGAGCCACAGGGTCCGGCGAGCAGTACTTC. It specifies CASRATGSGEQYF. The chain has TRBV2 and TRBJ2-7; tentatively, D is TRBD1 (6 bases). Trimming removed 6 bases at V and 6 bases at J, with 15 bases between. Germline V gives CDR1 SNHLY, CDR2 FYNNEI. This CDR3 is 13 amino acids long.